These 10 T cell receptor beta chains share one sample of origin, sequenced in a study of monozygotic twins with inflammatory bowel disease. TCRdb re-called the 5' RACE reads; every CDR3 protein appears as one record, without DNA. The sample totals around 47,000 distinct CDR3 sequences. The sample consisted of blood. Source of these receptors: a human donor with ulcerative colitis or Crohn's disease, or a healthy co-twin of an affected twin (not recorded which).

This chain joins TRBV28 and TRBJ2-7. CDR1 MDHEN and CDR2 SYDVKM come from the germline V gene. The CDR3 has 11 residues. The CDR3 reads CASSFVYEQYF.

The chain joins TRBV12-3 or TRBV12-4 to TRBJ1-1; TCRdb outputs TRBD1, but without DNA this stays unchecked. The CDR3 loop spans 15 amino acids. CDR3 protein: CASTQRFPGEVEAFF.

The gene calls are TRBV6-5 and TRBJ1-4; TCRdb lists TRBD1, though no DNA is available to test this call. Germline CDR1 reads MNHEY; CDR2 reads SVGAGI. The CDR3 runs 14 residues. The CDR3 sequence: CASKTGTGREKLFF.

The V call is TRBV30, the J call TRBJ1-5. Germline-derived CDR1 and CDR2 are GTSNPN and SVGIG (reference sequence). This CDR3 region has 13 residues. The CDR3: CAWSRDSNQPQHF.

This chain uses TRBV5-1 with TRBJ2-7. Germline CDR1 SGHRS, CDR2 YFSETQ. There are 15 residues in the CDR3. CDR3 sequence reads: CASSLGAYSAYEQYF.

The J gene is TRBJ2-1, the V gene TRBV5-1; absent DNA, TCRdb's TRBD1 call cannot be checked. CDR3 length: 15 residues. Germline V CDR1 and CDR2: SGHRS, YFSETQ. The CDR3: CASAPFAGANNEQFF.

V usage is TRBV20-1 and J usage is TRBJ2-1; lacking DNA, the TRBD1 call made by TCRdb goes unchecked. CDR1 is DFQATT and CDR2 is SNEGSKA in the germline V gene (reference sequence). The CDR3 extends over 13 amino acids. CDR3 amino acids: CSARGPGVGEQFF.

The rearrangement links TRBV5-8 to TRBJ2-1; as DNA is missing, the TRBD1 call by TCRdb cannot be tested. The CDR3 loop spans 15 amino acids. CDR1 and CDR2 from the germline V gene are SGHTS and YDEGEE. The chain's CDR3 is CASDGRTGSFYEQFF.

This chain joins TRBV5-1 and TRBJ2-7; absent DNA, TCRdb's TRBD1 call cannot be checked. In germline, CDR1 is SGHRS, CDR2 YFSETQ. The CDR3 has 15 residues. The CDR3 loop reads CASSLETGKWNEQYF.

The CDR3: CAIKNGGLSEAFF. V gene TRBV10-3 combines with J gene TRBJ1-1; TCRdb's assignment of TRBD1 cannot be checked, as there is no DNA. Germline V gene lookup returns CDR1 ENHRY and CDR2 SYGVKD. This CDR3 is built from 13 residues.